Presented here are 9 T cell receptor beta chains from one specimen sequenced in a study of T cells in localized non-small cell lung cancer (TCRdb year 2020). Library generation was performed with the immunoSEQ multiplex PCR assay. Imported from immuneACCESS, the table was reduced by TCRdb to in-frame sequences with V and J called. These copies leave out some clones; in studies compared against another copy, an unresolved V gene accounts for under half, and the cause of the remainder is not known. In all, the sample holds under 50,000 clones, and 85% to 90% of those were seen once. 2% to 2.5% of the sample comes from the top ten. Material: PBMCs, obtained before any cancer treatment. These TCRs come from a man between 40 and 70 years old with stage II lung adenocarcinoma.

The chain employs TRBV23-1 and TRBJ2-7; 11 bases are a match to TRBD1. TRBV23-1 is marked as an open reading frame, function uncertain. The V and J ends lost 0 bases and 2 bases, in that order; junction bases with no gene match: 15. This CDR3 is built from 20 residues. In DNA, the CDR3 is TGCGCCAGCAGTCAATCGCAAGGGGGACAGGGGGTGTACCGCGCCTACGAGCAGTACTTC. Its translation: CASSQSQGGQGVYRAYEQYF.

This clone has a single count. Here the CDR3 DNA reads TGCGCCAGCAGCTTGGAGGGTGTCATGAACACTGAAGCTTTCTTT. It specifies CASSLEGVMNTEAFF. The chain links TRBV5-1 to TRBJ1-1; no definite D call. The CDR3 loop spans 15 amino acids. The V gene lost 0 bases and the J gene lost 0 bases, with 9 bases spanning the gap. Germline V CDR1 and CDR2: SGHRS, YFSETQ. Full variable domain (outside the CDR3, taken from reference TRBV5-1 and TRBJ1-1): KAGVTQTPRYLIKTRGQQVTLSCSPISGHRSVSWYQQTPGQGLQFLFEYFSETQRNKGNFPGRFSGRQFSNSRSEMNVSTLELGDSALYLCASSLEGVMNTEAFFGQGTRLTVV.

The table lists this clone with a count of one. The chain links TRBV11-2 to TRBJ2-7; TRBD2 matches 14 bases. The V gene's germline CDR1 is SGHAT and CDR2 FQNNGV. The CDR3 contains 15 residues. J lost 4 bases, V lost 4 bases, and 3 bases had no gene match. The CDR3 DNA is TGTGCCAGCAGCTCGGGACTAGCGGGGGTATACGAGCAGTACGTC. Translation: CASSSGLAGVYEQYV.

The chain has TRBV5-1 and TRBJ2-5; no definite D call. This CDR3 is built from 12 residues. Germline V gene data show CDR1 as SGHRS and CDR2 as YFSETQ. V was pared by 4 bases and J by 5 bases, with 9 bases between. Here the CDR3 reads CASSASQETQYF. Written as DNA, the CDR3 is TGCGCCAGCAGCGCCTCACAGGAGACCCAGTACTTC.

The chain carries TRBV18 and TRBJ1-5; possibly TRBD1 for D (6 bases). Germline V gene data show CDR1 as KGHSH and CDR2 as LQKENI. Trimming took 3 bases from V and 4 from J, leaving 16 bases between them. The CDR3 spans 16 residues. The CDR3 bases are TGTGCCAGCTCACCCCTCGGAGGGGGGGAGAATCAGCCCCAGCATTTT. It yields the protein CASSPLGGGENQPQHF.

CDR3 bases: TGTGCCAGCAGTCGACAGGGAACGCGGGGAAACACCATATATTTT. Its protein is CASSRQGTRGNTIYF. This rearrangement joins TRBV11-2 to TRBJ1-3; 7 nucleotides match TRBD1. The trim removed 6 bases at V and 4 bases at J, leaving 9 bases unmatched. This CDR3 is 15 amino acids long. CDR1 is SGHAT and CDR2 is FQNNGV in the germline V gene.

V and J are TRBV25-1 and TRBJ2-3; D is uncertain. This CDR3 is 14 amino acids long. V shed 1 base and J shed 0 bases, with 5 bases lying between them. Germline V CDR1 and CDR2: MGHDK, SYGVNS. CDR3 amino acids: CASSEWVSTDTQYF. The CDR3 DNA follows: TGTGCCAGCAGTGAATGGGTCAGCACAGATACGCAGTATTTT.

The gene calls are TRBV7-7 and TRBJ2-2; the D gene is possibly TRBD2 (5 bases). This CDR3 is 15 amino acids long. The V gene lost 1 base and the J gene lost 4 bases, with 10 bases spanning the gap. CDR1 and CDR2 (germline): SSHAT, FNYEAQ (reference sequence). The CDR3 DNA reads TGTGCCAGCAGCTTAGTGGGGAGCGGCACCGGGGAGCTGTTTTTT. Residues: CASSLVGSGTGELFF.

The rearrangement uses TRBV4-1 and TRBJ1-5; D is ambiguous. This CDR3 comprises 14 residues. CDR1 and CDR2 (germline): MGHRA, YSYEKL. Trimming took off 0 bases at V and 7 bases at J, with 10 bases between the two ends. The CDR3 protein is CASSQDVVGQPQHF. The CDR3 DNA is TGCGCCAGCAGCCAAGATGTTGTGGGGCAGCCCCAGCATTTT.